The 23 T cell receptor beta chains below come from one sample, sequenced in a study of tumor and adjacent non-tumor tissue in lung cancer. The library came from three nested PCR rounds adapted from ARM-PCR protocols. TCRdb re-called the multiplex PCR reads with MiXCR, one entry per CDR3 protein. The sample contains some 200,000 distinct CDR3 sequences, 60% to 85% of which appear only once. This sample's RNA came from whole unsorted tissue. The sequencing sample was made of lung tumor tissue. Source of these receptors: a man between 60 and 75 years old with non-small cell lung cancer.

As concerns this clonotype: The junction departs from the called germline gene at one end, perhaps through a read error. The chain couples TRBV4-1 to TRBJ1-5; D is ambiguous. Germline lookup yields CDR1 MGHRA and CDR2 YSYEKL. The CDR3 consists of 13 residues. This chain's CDR3 is CASSQDNAQPQLF. CDR3 DNA sequence: TGCGCCAGCAGCCAAGATAACGCGCAGCCCCAGCTTTTT.

This clonotype was found many times. V and J are TRBV29-1 and TRBJ1-6, with D possibly matching TRBD1 (5 bases). Germline-derived CDR1 and CDR2 are SQVTM and ANQGSEA. The CDR3 consists of 13 residues. The ends were cut back, 6 bases at V and 9 bases at J, with 15 bases in the middle. CDR3 protein: CSVAEGSASPLHF. In DNA, the CDR3 is TGCAGCGTAGCAGAGGGGTCTGCTTCACCCCTCCACTTT.

This clonotype was detected once. Mismatch with germline at one junction end may stem from a read error. The chain employs TRBV5-5 and TRBJ2-7; the D gene is possibly TRBD1 (6 bases). Germline CDR1 SGHKS, CDR2 YYEKEE (reference sequence). The CDR3 extends over 15 amino acids. CDR3 sequence: CAGSSGGQPYDKPYF. In DNA form, the CDR3 reads TGTGCCGGCAGCTCCGGAGGACAGCCCTACGATAAGCCGTACTTC. Together with reference TRBV5-5 and TRBJ2-7, the CDR3 gives the full variable domain: DAGVTQSPTHLIKTRGQQVTLRCSPISGHKSVSWYQQVLGQGPQFIFQYYEKEERGRGNFPDRFSARQFPNYSSELNVNALLLGDSALYLCAGSSGGQPYDKPYFGPGTRLTVT.

The chain couples TRBV4-3 to TRBJ2-3; no reliable D call. Deletions cut 0 bases from V and 8 bases from J, with 9 bases between. This CDR3 contains 13 residues. The germline gives CDR1 LGHNA, CDR2 YSLEER. CDR3 protein: CASSQENVGTQYF. CDR3 coding DNA: TGCGCCAGCAGCCAAGAGAATGTAGGTACGCAGTATTTT.

This clonotype was seen just once. The rearrangement uses TRBV11-1 and TRBJ2-1; 8 bases align to TRBD2. The CDR3 sequence is 14 residues long. Looked up from germline, CDR1 is SGHAT and CDR2 is FQDESV (reference sequence). V shed 4 bases and J 11 bases; nucleotides not matched to a gene: 10. Here the CDR3 reads CASSSTGGANKQFF. CDR3 DNA: TGTGCCAGCAGCTCTACCGGGGGGGCCAACAAGCAGTTCTTC.

J is TRBJ1-4 and V is TRBV7-9; TRBD1 might be the D (5 bases). V was trimmed by 5 bases and J by 7 bases, leaving 14 bases between them. Germline-derived CDR1 and CDR2 are SEHNR and FQNEAQ (reference sequence). The CDR3 has 14 residues. CDR3 in DNA: TGTGCCAGCAGCCAGCGCGGGGCAAGTGAAAAACTGTTTTTT. Translating it yields CASSQRGASEKLFF.

The genes are TRBV6-1 and TRBJ2-3; TRBD1 might be the D (5 bases). Per the germline V gene, CDR1 is MNHNS and CDR2 is SASEGT. Trimming shortened V by 3 bases and J by 7 bases, and 17 bases separated the two germline ends. The CDR3 runs to 15 residues. The CDR3 DNA reads as TGTGCCAGCAGTGAGCTGGTAGGGGCCGCATATACGCAGTATTTT. It codes for CASSELVGAAYTQYF.

The chain joins TRBV29-1 to TRBJ1-1, with no clear D. The V and J ends lost 6 bases and 2 bases respectively, with 13 bases between them. The germline V gene encodes CDR1 SQVTM and CDR2 ANQGSEA. This CDR3 has 13 residues. CDR3 residues: CSVGSHLNTEAFF. The CDR3 DNA reads as TGCAGCGTGGGTTCCCACCTTAACACTGAAGCTTTCTTT.

CDR3 in DNA: TGTGCCAGGATGCCGGGGGGATCAGATACGCAGTATTTT. It translates to CARMPGGSDTQYF. This rearrangement joins TRBV11-2 to TRBJ2-3, with 7 positions matching TRBD2. V trimming: 9 bases; J trimming: 4 bases; junction bases outside the gene matches: 7. The CDR3 totals 13 residues. Germline CDR1 is SGHAT and CDR2 is FQNNGV.

This sequence joins TRBV11-1 and TRBJ1-1; 10 bases fit TRBD1. This CDR3 comprises 16 residues. V lost 0 bases to trimming and J lost 2 bases; unmatched junction nucleotides: 3. Germline V gives CDR1 SGHAT, CDR2 FQDESV (reference sequence). CDR3 protein: CASSLAGQGNNTEAFF. CDR3 coding DNA: TGTGCCAGCAGCTTAGCGGGACAGGGGAACAACACTGAAGCTTTCTTT.

This clonotype was observed many times. CDR3 sequence (DNA): TGTGCCAGCAGTTACTCACATACAGAGCAGTACTTC. It specifies CASSYSHTEQYF. The J gene is TRBJ2-7, the V gene TRBV6-6; D not resolved. The CDR3 contains 12 residues. The germline CDR1 and CDR2 sequences are MNHNY and SVGAGI (reference sequence). The V end was cut by 0 bases, the J end by 7 bases, with 7 bases between.

A word on this clonotype: At one of its ends the junction is not consistent with the germline gene, which may arise from a read error. The chain joins TRBV11-2 to TRBJ1-5, with D unresolved. The CDR3 extends over 14 amino acids. CDR1 and CDR2 (germline): SGHAT, FQNNGV. CDR3 in DNA: TGTGCCAGCAGCCCCGCACACACCGAAGGGCCCCAGCACTTT. Protein: CASSPAHTEGPQHF.

This clonotype was found a few times. A much larger clone lies a single base off, so this may be a read error. The chain carries TRBV6-2 or TRBV6-3 and TRBJ2-5; D gene unclear. CDR3 length equals 15 residues. V was cut by 1 base and J by 9 bases, with 18 bases left in between. Germline CDR1 and CDR2: MNHEY and SVGEGT. The CDR3 sequence is CASSYLDTAGVAQYF. The CDR3 DNA reads as TGTGCCAGCAGTTACTTAGACACGGCTGGTGTGGCCCAGTACTTC.

In the case of this clonotype: Since no conserved phenylalanine or tryptophan closes the CDR3, a read error is the likely cause. V is TRBV7-9 and J is TRBJ1-1; the D gene is possibly TRBD1 (6 bases). V was trimmed by 7 bases and J by 1 base, leaving 19 bases between them. The CDR3 is 16 amino acids. In germline, CDR1 is SEHNR, CDR2 FQNEAQ (reference sequence). This CDR3 reads CASTPSGGLRNTEAFY. The CDR3 region has the DNA TGTGCCAGCACCCCCAGTGGGGGGCTGAGGAACACTGAAGCTTTCTAT.

This clonotype was recorded a few times. This rearrangement joins TRBV5-1 to TRBJ2-5; 14 positions match TRBD2. The CDR3 loop spans 19 amino acids. Losses at the gene ends were 3 bases for V and 4 bases for J; bases not matched to a gene: 14. Per the germline V gene, CDR1 is SGHRS and CDR2 is YFSETQ. The DNA for the CDR3 is TGCGCCAGCAGCTCGGGACTAGCGGGAGAGAGATGGAGGTTAGAGACCCAGTACTTC. This translates into CASSSGLAGERWRLETQYF.

CDR3 protein: CASSLALGSSYNSPLHF. CDR3 sequence (DNA): TGTGCCAGCAGCTTGGCTTTGGGCAGCTCCTATAATTCACCCCTCCACTTT. V is TRBV5-6 and J is TRBJ1-6, with D hard to call. Trimming stripped 0 bases from V and 0 bases from J, with 10 bases between. The germline CDR1 and CDR2 sequences are SGHDT and YYEEEE. This CDR3 region has 17 residues. The whole variable domain, filled in from reference TRBV5-6 and TRBJ1-6, reads DAGVTQSPTHLIKTRGQQVTLRCSPKSGHDTVSWYQQALGQGPQFIFQYYEEEERQRGNFPDRFSGHQFPNYSSELNVNALLLGDSALYLCASSLALGSSYNSPLHFGNGTRLTVT.

Turning to this clonotype: A much larger clonotype is one base distant, so this may be a read error. V gene TRBV12-3 or TRBV12-4 combines with J gene TRBJ1-4; D might be TRBD1 (5 bases). V lost 2 bases, J lost 4 bases, and 14 bases lay in between. There are 16 residues in the CDR3. Here the CDR3 reads CASSLMWDALNEKLFF. DNA of the CDR3: TGTGCCAGCAGTTTAATGTGGGACGCCCTTAATGAAAAACTGTTTTTT.

This clonotype was recorded only once. One end of the junction varies from germline; a read error may be responsible. The genes are TRBV4-3 and TRBJ2-2; TRBD1 might be the D (5 bases). The CDR3 is made up of 15 amino acids. CDR1 is LGHNA and CDR2 is YSLEER in the germline V gene. CDR3 region: CASSQNRRHTGQLFF. In DNA form, the CDR3 reads TGCGCCAGCAGTCAAAACAGGCGCCACACCGGGCAGCTGTTTTTT.

The V gene is TRBV11-2, the J gene TRBJ2-5, with 7 bases matching TRBD2. V gave up 5 bases and J gave up 9 bases; unmatched junction bases: 9. Germline CDR1 and CDR2: SGHAT and FQNNGV. CDR3 length: 13 amino acids. The DNA of the CDR3 is TGTGCCAGCAGCCCCGTGGCCCGGGAGGCCCAGTACTTC. This gives the protein CASSPVAREAQYF.

With respect to this clonotype: Germline is not matched at one junction end, which may reflect a read error. J is TRBJ2-7 and V is TRBV11-3, with D perhaps given as TRBD1 or TRBD2 (5 bases each). Germline assignment: CDR1 SGHNT and CDR2 YENEEA. This CDR3 contains 14 residues. CDR3 loop: CASRLVQGPYEQYF. The CDR3 region has the DNA TGTGCCAGCAGATTAGTGCAGGGACCTTACGAGCAGTATTTC.

This clonotype was counted many times. This rearrangement joins TRBV10-2 to TRBJ2-7; 7 bases are a match to TRBD1. This CDR3 contains 12 residues. Germline V CDR1 and CDR2: WSHSY, SAAADI. The J segment lost 3 bases and the V segment lost 6 bases, leaving 2 bases of the junction unmatched. Written as DNA, the CDR3 is TGCGCCAGCAGAAGACAGGGCTACGAGCAGTACTTC. It specifies CASRRQGYEQYF.

The table lists this clonotype with a few counts. The chain recombines TRBV6-5 with TRBJ2-1, with no clear D. Trimming removed 6 bases from V and 5 bases from J, with 20 bases in between. CDR1 is MNHEY and CDR2 is SVGAGI in the germline V gene. This CDR3 contains 16 residues. The CDR3 is CASSPLHTYPNNEQFF. The CDR3, as DNA: TGTGCCAGCAGCCCATTACACACATATCCTAACAATGAGCAGTTCTTC.

Concerning this clonotype itself: A much larger clone differs from this one at a single base, so this may be a read error. The rearrangement uses TRBV13 and TRBJ2-2; D is undetermined. With 2 bases removed from V and 2 bases from J, the gap between germline ends came to 15 bases. This CDR3 contains 17 residues. Germline lookup yields CDR1 PRHDT and CDR2 FYEKMQ (reference sequence). The CDR3 region has the DNA TGTGCCAGCAGCTTAAAGAGTCAGAACATTAACACCGGGGAGCTGTTTTTT. Translation: CASSLKSQNINTGELFF. Full variable domain (remainder filled in from reference TRBV13 and TRBJ2-2): AAGVIQSPRHLIKEKRETATLKCYPIPRHDTVYWYQQGPGQDPQFLISFYEKMQSDKGSIPDRFSAQQFSDYHSELNMSSLELGDSALYFCASSLKSQNINTGELFFGEGSRLTVL.